This T cell receptor (beta chain) came from a study of regulatory T cells in long-lasting Graves disease. Documented time point: persistent/refractory GD, antithyroid drugs over 5 years with positive TRAb. After RNA was extracted from PBMCs, the TCR library was made from it. The table lists this clonotype with a count of one. Germline trimming cut 6 bases from V and 3 bases from J; bases unmatched to any gene: 5. Germline CDR1 MNHEY, CDR2 SVGEGT. The CDR3 covers 15 residues. Arm-PCR with iRepertoire HTBI primers amplified the CDR3 regions for these TCR beta libraries. A single record per CDR3 protein comes from TCRdb applying MiXCR to the multiplex PCR reads. The data hold some 330,000 distinct CDR3 sequences, with more than 20% observed a single time.

The sample in question was peripheral blood mononuclear cells (PBMCs), obtained when the disease was refractory, from a patient treated with antithyroid drugs. J is TRBJ1-2 and V is TRBV6-2 or TRBV6-3, with 12 bases that match TRBD1. The sequence derives from a woman aged 40 to 50 with Graves disease. CDR3 region: CASRGQGAGDYGYTF. Written as DNA, the CDR3 is TGTGCCAGCAGGGGACAGGGGGCGGGGGACTATGGCTACACCTTC.